The following is a TCR beta chain sequence with its context. The antigen is not known. The sample carries other DNA sequences with the same CDR3. The record originates from a study of cytomegalovirus exposure and HLA in healthy donors. V trimming: 6 bases; J trimming: 3 bases; junction bases outside the gene matches: 7. Germline loops: CDR1 MNHNS, CDR2 SASEGT. This CDR3 has 14 residues. Study observations and caveats: Information on immune exposure was restricted to one variable (CMV serostatus).

Unrecorded immune exposure was likely among donors, who were nominally healthy when sampled. PCR employed 60 Vbeta and 13 Jbeta primers. The assay was immunoSEQ multiplex PCR, and TCRdb's table has in-frame clones only and misses some. The sample lists about 100,000 clones, roughly 60% occurring once. This sequence originates from a human donor in good health. This chain uses TRBV6-1 with TRBJ1-1, with 7 bases matching TRBD1. The sequencing input was PBMCs. The CDR3 sequence: CASRSTGPDTEAFF. CDR3 DNA sequence: TGTGCCAGCAGGTCGACAGGGCCGGACACTGAAGCTTTCTTT.